These 21 T cell receptor beta chains share one sample of origin, sequenced in a study of blood T cells in healthy people across ages. Combining a sample-barcoded 5' primer with a J-beta primer mix, a second PCR ran for about 7 to 12 cycles. TCRdb re-called the 5' RACE reads with MiXCR, one entry per CDR3 protein. There are around 400,000 distinct CDR3 sequences in the sample; about 55% occur only once, and around 53% lies in the top ten. The sample consisted of blood. Every receptor here comes from a man between 60 and 75 years old in good health.

This clonotype has just a few counts. This sequence joins TRBV5-1 and TRBJ2-7, with 7 bases identical to TRBD1. After removal of 6 bases from V and 0 bases from J, the junction contained 12 bases not matched to a gene. The CDR3 is 16 amino acids. Germline V gene sequence: CDR1 SGHRS, CDR2 YFSETQ. The CDR3 bases are TGCGCCAGCACCGATTCCCCGACAGGGAGCTCCTACGAGCAGTACTTC. This codes for CASTDSPTGSSYEQYF. Combining the CDR3 with reference TRBV5-1 and TRBJ2-7 gives the whole variable domain KAGVTQTPRYLIKTRGQQVTLSCSPISGHRSVSWYQQTPGQGLQFLFEYFSETQRNKGNFPGRFSGRQFSNSRSEMNVSTLELGDSALYLCASTDSPTGSSYEQYFGPGTRLTVT.

This clonotype was found a few times. The rearrangement joins TRBV7-2 to TRBJ2-7, with D possibly TRBD1 on 6 matching bases. V shed 5 bases and J shed 0 bases, with 11 bases lying between them. Germline CDR1 is SGHTA and CDR2 is FQGNSA. This CDR3 comprises 14 residues. The CDR3 nucleotides read TGTGCCAGCAGCCCGGCAGGGGTCTCCTACGAGCAGTACTTC. The encoded protein is CASSPAGVSYEQYF.

The gene calls are TRBV6-5 and TRBJ2-5; 11 nucleotides align to TRBD2. With the DNA end fitting TRBJ2-7 better, the J assignment may be wrong. The CDR3 is made up of 17 amino acids. In germline, CDR1 is MNHEY, CDR2 SVGAGI. The CDR3 nucleotides read TGTGCCAGCAGTTGGGCAGTTGCCGGGACTAGCGGTACCGAGCAGTACTTC. This encodes CASSWAVAGTSGTEQYF.

The chain combines TRBV12-3 or TRBV12-4 with TRBJ2-4, with D maybe TRBD2 (6 bases). The CDR3 contains 17 residues. V lost 2 bases, J lost 1 base, and 15 bases lay in between. CDR3 in amino acids: CASSLSGRGMAKNIQYF. The CDR3 coding sequence is TGTGCCAGCAGTTTAAGTGGGCGGGGAATGGCCAAAAACATTCAGTACTTC.

The rearrangement links TRBV2 to TRBJ2-3, with TRBD2 identical over 9 bases. Looked up from germline, CDR1 is SNHLY and CDR2 is FYNNEI. V gave up 3 bases and J gave up 2 bases; unmatched junction bases: 3. The CDR3 has 15 residues. The CDR3 here is CASSETSGYTDTQYF. CDR3 nucleotide sequence: TGTGCCAGCAGTGAGACTAGCGGATACACAGATACGCAGTATTTT.

The chain couples TRBV2 to TRBJ2-5; 9 bases are a match to TRBD1. The CDR3 spans 15 residues. Germline V gene lookup returns CDR1 SNHLY and CDR2 FYNNEI. V shed 1 base, J shed 5 bases, and the junction held 5 bases outside the gene matches. CDR3 bases: TGTGCCAGCAGTGAAGAACAGGGGGCGCGTGAGACCCAGTACTTC. Its protein product is CASSEEQGARETQYF.

This clonotype was recorded only once. The chain couples TRBV24-1 to TRBJ2-1; D gene ambiguous. V lost 5 bases, J lost 0 bases, and 13 bases lay in between. CDR3 length: 16 amino acids. Germline V gene data show CDR1 as KGHDR and CDR2 as SFDVKD. CDR3 amino acids: CATSGRPPSSYNEQFF. In nucleotides, the CDR3 is TGTGCCACCAGTGGTCGCCCCCCGAGCTCCTACAATGAGCAGTTCTTC.

Remarks on this clonotype: One base away lies a much larger clone, so this may be a sequencing read error. The chain joins TRBV12-3 or TRBV12-4 to TRBJ1-6; 8 nucleotides align to TRBD1. This CDR3 is built from 16 residues. The CDR3 region is CASSLGAGGTYSPPHF. CDR3 in DNA: TGTGCCAGCAGTTTAGGGGCAGGGGGCACATATTCACCCCCCCACTTT.

V usage is TRBV6-5 and J usage is TRBJ2-2; D tentatively fits TRBD1 or TRBD2 (5 bases each). Trimming removed 5 bases from V and 7 bases from J, with 11 bases in between. CDR1 and CDR2 (germline): MNHEY, SVGAGI. The CDR3 consists of 13 residues. The CDR3, as DNA: TGTGCCAGCAGTCCCCGGGGCCGCGGGGAGCTGTTTTTT. It translates to CASSPRGRGELFF.

This clonotype was detected many times. This chain links TRBV3-1 with TRBJ2-1; 11 positions agree with TRBD2. Germline CDR1 and CDR2: LGHDT and YNNKEL (reference sequence). The junction had 10 bases not matched to a gene; V was cut back by 4 bases and J by 8 bases. The CDR3 extends over 16 amino acids. Here the CDR3 DNA reads TGTGCCAGCAGCCCAATAGCGGGAGGGCGTTTGCATGAGCAGTTCTTC. It codes for CASSPIAGGRLHEQFF.

In the case of this clonotype: A much larger clone lies one base from this, so it may be a read error. The V call is TRBV7-9, the J call TRBJ2-7; D might be TRBD2 (6 bases). This CDR3 spans 13 amino acids. Germline CDR1 reads SEHNR; CDR2 reads FQNEAQ (reference sequence). CDR3 coding DNA: TGTGCCACCGGAGGTTGGGACTTCTACAAGCAGTACTTC. This gives the protein CATGGWDFYKQYF. Based on the CDR3 plus reference TRBV7-9 and TRBJ2-7, the full variable domain is DTGVSQNPRHKITKRGQNVTFRCDPISEHNRLYWYRQTLGQGPEFLTYFQNEAQLEKSRLLSDRFSAERPKGSFSTLEIQRTEQGDSAMYLCATGGWDFYKQYFGPGTRLTVT.

The rearrangement uses TRBV20-1 and TRBJ2-1; no definite D call. Near its end, the DNA agrees better with TRBJ2-7, so the J call may be wrong. Per germline, CDR1 DFQATT and CDR2 SNEGSKA (reference sequence). The CDR3 loop spans 15 amino acids. In DNA, the CDR3 is TGCAGTGCTGGACCCGGACGGCAGGTAGCCAATGAGCAGTACTTC. Translating gives CSAGPGRQVANEQYF.

The chain carries TRBV4-2 and TRBJ2-7, with D uncertain. This CDR3 comprises 15 residues. In germline, CDR1 is LGHNA, CDR2 YNFKEQ. V shed 0 bases and J shed 2 bases, with 11 bases lying between them. As DNA, the CDR3 is TGTGCCAGCAGCCAAGACGTAGGGTCGACCTACGAGCAGTACTTC. It yields the protein CASSQDVGSTYEQYF.

The sample holds a few counts of this clonotype. This chain uses TRBV6-1 with TRBJ2-7; TRBD1 agrees at 7 bases. V was pared by 6 bases and J by 2 bases, with 7 bases of the junction left unmatched. CDR3 length equals 14 residues. Germline CDR1 reads MNHNS; CDR2 reads SASEGT. CDR3 coding DNA: TGTGCCAGCAGAGGTCAGGGGGTCCCCTACGAGCAGTACTTC. Amino acids: CASRGQGVPYEQYF.

V and J are TRBV29-1 and TRBJ2-1, with 8 bases lining up with TRBD2. Per the germline V gene, CDR1 is SQVTM and CDR2 is ANQGSEA. The V segment lost 2 bases and the J segment 8 bases; nucleotides outside the gene matches: 11. This CDR3 region has 15 residues. Here the CDR3 DNA reads TGCAGCGTTGAAATTTCGGCGGGAGGTCCCTATGAGCAGTTCTTC. Encoded protein: CSVEISAGGPYEQFF.

This rearrangement joins TRBV20-1 to TRBJ2-7; the D gene is possibly TRBD2 (6 bases). V shed 3 bases and J shed 6 bases, with 15 bases lying between them. The CDR3 is 13 residues long. CDR1 and CDR2 from the germline V gene are DFQATT and SNEGSKA (reference sequence). The CDR3 bases are TGCAGTGCTAGCGACGTACTAGCCTCCGAGCAGTACTTC. Its translation is CSASDVLASEQYF.

This clonotype was detected ten times or more. This rearrangement joins TRBV24-1 to TRBJ2-1; the D is unclear. The germline gives CDR1 KGHDR, CDR2 SFDVKD. The CDR3 sequence is 12 residues long. V gave up 3 bases and J gave up 9 bases, with 8 bases separating them. CDR3 in DNA: TGTGCCACCAGTGATACCACGCGTGAGCAGTTCTTC. Translated: CATSDTTREQFF.

The table lists this clonotype with many counts. The genes are TRBV7-8 and TRBJ2-7; 12 bases fit TRBD2. The trim removed 1 base at V and 1 base at J, leaving 2 bases unmatched. The CDR3 runs to 16 residues. CDR1 is SGHVS and CDR2 is FQNEAQ in the germline V gene. This chain's CDR3 is CASSLGTSGTSYEQYF. CDR3 DNA: TGTGCCAGCAGCTTAGGGACTAGCGGGACTTCCTACGAGCAGTACTTC. Together with reference TRBV7-8 and TRBJ2-7, the CDR3 gives the full variable domain: GAGVSQSPRYKVAKRGQDVALRCDPISGHVSLFWYQQALGQGPEFLTYFQNEAQLDKSGLPSDRFFAERPEGSVSTLKIQRTQQEDSAVYLCASSLGTSGTSYEQYFGPGTRLTVT.

This clonotype has just a few counts. The CDR3 spells CSVGGGFNQPQHF. In DNA, the CDR3 is TGCAGCGTTGGGGGTGGTTTCAATCAGCCCCAGCATTTT. The gene calls are TRBV29-1 and TRBJ1-5; D is unclear. The V and J ends lost 4 bases and 3 bases respectively, with 10 bases between them. The germline gives CDR1 SQVTM, CDR2 ANQGSEA. The CDR3 runs to 13 residues. Variable domain in full (rest from reference TRBV29-1 and TRBJ1-5): SAVISQKPSRDICQRGTSLTIQCQVDSQVTMMFWYRQQPGQSLTLIATANQGSEATYESGFVIDKFPISRPNLTFSTLTVSNMSPEDSSIYLCSVGGGFNQPQHFGDGTRLSIL.

V is TRBV29-1 and J is TRBJ1-1; tentatively, D is TRBD1 (6 bases). Germline CDR1 reads SQVTM; CDR2 reads ANQGSEA. Trimming shortened V by 8 bases and J by 4 bases, and 20 bases separated the two germline ends. CDR3 length equals 14 residues. CDR3 sequence: CSYRQQGSGTEAFF. CDR3 coding DNA: TGCAGCTACAGACAACAGGGCTCGGGCACTGAAGCTTTCTTT.

This clonotype showed up just a few times. CDR3 nucleotide sequence: TGTGCCAGCAGAAGTGGGACGGTCTTGGGGCAGTACTTC. It specifies CASRSGTVLGQYF. The rearrangement joins TRBV7-2 to TRBJ2-7; TRBD1 or TRBD2 may be the D gene (5 bases each). Deletions cut 6 bases from V and 9 bases from J, with 18 bases between. This CDR3 has 13 residues. The germline gives CDR1 SGHTA, CDR2 FQGNSA.